A selection of T cell receptor beta chains follows, all from one sample in a study of T cell responses to AZD1222 COVID-19 vaccine. Produced via immunoSEQ multiplex PCR; TCRdb's table is partial and in-frame only. The sample lists under 200,000 clones; 88% were seen once. The sample was peripheral blood, taken 28 days after the second AZD1222 dose. The receptors derive from an adult who received the AZD1222 COVID-19 vaccine. Each CDR3 is given with its conserved first and last residue. D genes are given only for firm matches. Size is stated for part of the rows, as once, few or many counts, or as a class when the clone is expanded.

d_call	v_call	clone_size	j_call	cdr3_nt	cdr3_aa
.	TRBV27	.	TRBJ1-5	TGTGCCAGCAGTAGGAATCCTGGCAATCAGCCCCAGCATTTT	CASSRNPGNQPQHF
.	TRBV11-1	.	TRBJ2-1	TGTGCCAGCAACGGAAAGGGATACAATGAGCAGTTCTTC	CASNGKGYNEQFF
.	TRBV28	.	TRBJ2-5	TGTGCCAGCAGTTTATTGGAGACCCAGTACTTC	CASSLLETQYF
.	TRBV19	.	TRBJ1-6	TGTGCCAGTAGTCACAGGGCCGATTCACCCCTCCACTTT	CASSHRADSPLHF
.	TRBV5-4	.	TRBJ1-5	TGTGCCAGCAGCTTGGGAGGGGCCGAGAATCAGCCCCAGCATTTT	CASSLGGAENQPQHF
.	TRBV9	.	TRBJ2-7	TGTGCCAGCAGCGGCCCTAGGTGGGAGCAGTACTTC	CASSGPRWEQYF
.	TRBV28	.	TRBJ2-3	TGTGCCAGCAGTTTTGGGGGCGCAGCGCAGTATTTT	CASSFGGAAQYF
.	TRBV7-9	once	TRBJ2-3	TGTGCCAGCAGCCACGAAGGAGGGCGGAAAGATACGCAGTATTTT	CASSHEGGRKDTQYF
TRBD1	TRBV7-9	.	TRBJ2-5	TGTGCCAGCAGCACAAACAGGGGACAAGAGACCCAGTACTTC	CASSTNRGQETQYF
.	TRBV5-6	.	TRBJ1-4	TGTGCCAGCAGCTTGGATCTGGGAAAACTGTTTTTT	CASSLDLGKLFF
.	TRBV28	.	TRBJ1-5	TGTGCCAGCAGTTTACCATCAGATTATCAGCCCCAGCATTTT	CASSLPSDYQPQHF
TRBD2	TRBV28	.	TRBJ2-7	TGTGCCAGTGTAGCGGGAGGTACTTCCTACGAGCAGTACTTC	CASVAGGTSYEQYF
.	TRBV5-1	.	TRBJ2-5	TGCGCCAGCAGCTTGGAGCCCCAGGATCGGGAGACCCAGTACTTC	CASSLEPQDRETQYF
.	TRBV10-2	.	TRBJ2-1	TGCGCCAGCAGTGAGTGGGGCGACAATGAGCAGTTCTTC	CASSEWGDNEQFF
TRBD1	TRBV6-2/TRBV6-3	.	TRBJ1-5	TGTGCCAGCAGTCCGAGGGGACAGGGGGCGAATCAGCCCCAGCATTTT	CASSPRGQGANQPQHF
.	TRBV19	few	TRBJ1-5	TGTGCCAGTAGTATGCAGGGACCCCATCAGCCCCAGCATTTT	CASSMQGPHQPQHF
.	TRBV5-1	.	TRBJ1-6	TGCGCCAGCAGCTCCAACGCCGACAGGCCAGGGTCACCCCTCCACTTT	CASSSNADRPGSPLHF
.	TRBV5-1	.	TRBJ1-4	TGCGCCAGCAGCTTCCAGGGGCCGGGAGAAAAACTGTTTTTT	CASSFQGPGEKLFF
.	TRBV12-2	.	TRBJ2-7	TGTGCAAGTCGTAACGAGCAGTACTTC	CASRNEQYF
.	TRBV29-1	.	TRBJ2-5	TGCAGCGTTGAAGACCCCAGGGGAGCAGAGACCCAGTACTTC	CSVEDPRGAETQYF